Each of the 17 T cell receptor beta chains below was sequenced from the same sample in a study of read filtering for tumor transcriptome and immune sequencing. The library was built from 400 ng RNA with molecular barcoded adaptors for alpha/delta and beta/gamma chains. TCRdb re-analysed the reads in MiXCR, keeping a single row per CDR3 protein. The data show tens of thousands of distinct CDR3 sequences, roughly 19% seen once. Sequencing was performed on a population of CD138-negative cells sorted from bone marrow. These TCRs come from a donor at least 40 years old with multiple myeloma.

Comments on this clonotype: A far larger clone is only one base removed, so a read error is likely. This chain joins TRBV11-3 and TRBJ2-7; 8 nucleotides agree with TRBD1. The V gene end was trimmed by 4 bases and the J gene end by 3 bases; junction bases not matched to a gene: 8. Looked up from germline, CDR1 is SGHNT and CDR2 is YENEEA. CDR3 length: 15 amino acids. CDR3 region: CASSSQGASFYEQYF. In DNA, the CDR3 is TGTGCCAGCAGCTCCCAGGGGGCCAGCTTCTACGAGCAGTACTTC. The whole variable domain, remainder taken from reference TRBV11-3 and TRBJ2-7, is EAGVVQSPRYKIIEKKQPVAFWCNPISGHNTLYWYLQNLGQGPELLIRYENEEAVDDSQLPKDRFSAERLKGVDSTLKIQPAELGDSAVYLCASSSQGASFYEQYFGPGTRLTVT.

As regards this clonotype: Just one base apart from a much larger clone, this may be a read error. The chain couples TRBV4-1 to TRBJ2-5, with 8 bases aligning to TRBD2. CDR1 and CDR2 from the germline V gene are MGHRA and YSYEKL. There are 15 residues in the CDR3. The CDR3 spells CASSQPGLGEEIQYF. CDR3 nucleotides: TGCGCCAGCAGCCAGCCGGGACTAGGAGAAGAGATCCAGTACTTC.

The rearrangement links TRBV19 to TRBJ2-5; D is unclear. Trimming pared 9 bases from V and 4 bases from J, leaving 15 bases between. This CDR3 comprises 13 residues. CDR1 LNHDA and CDR2 SQIVND come from the germline V gene (reference sequence). CDR3 coding DNA: TGTGCCAGCAGTTCCAGTTGGGGAGAGACCCAGTACTTC. It translates to CASSSSWGETQYF.

In this sample, this clonotype turned up many times. The chain carries TRBV2 and TRBJ1-6; D not resolved. The CDR3 has 13 residues. Trimming left V 2 bases short and J 4 bases short, with 3 bases between. Germline loops: CDR1 SNHLY, CDR2 FYNNEI. The CDR3 protein is CASSEQYNSPLHF. For the CDR3, the DNA is TGTGCCAGCAGTGAACAATATAATTCACCCCTCCACTTT.

Remarks on this clonotype: The germline gene is not matched at one end of the junction; a read error may be the cause. V is TRBV5-1 and J is TRBJ1-1, with D uncertain. CDR1 is SGHRS and CDR2 is YFSETQ in the germline V gene. The CDR3 loop spans 15 amino acids. The CDR3 loop reads CANSEAIGENTEAFF. The CDR3 DNA follows: TGCGCCAACAGCGAGGCCATAGGAGAGAACACTGAAGCTTTCTTT.

The sample holds many counts of this clonotype. The J gene is TRBJ1-1, the V gene TRBV5-1, with D perhaps TRBD1 (5 bases). The V end lost 2 bases, the J end lost 5 bases, and 10 bases lay between the germline ends. The CDR3 is 13 amino acids. Germline lookup yields CDR1 SGHRS and CDR2 YFSETQ. CDR3 nucleotide sequence: TGCGCCAGCAGCTTCCCAGGGAGGACTGAAGCTTTCTTT. Translation: CASSFPGRTEAFF.

Concerning this clonotype itself: The CDR3 carries no conserved terminal phenylalanine or tryptophan, so it likely arises from a read error. The chain joins TRBV20-1 to TRBJ2-7, with TRBD2 as a possible D gene (5 bases). The CDR3 is 14 amino acids. Trimming took off 0 bases at V and 6 bases at J, with 15 bases between the two ends. In germline, CDR1 is DFQATT, CDR2 SNEGSKA (reference sequence). CDR3: CSARDRGRRLEQYL. Here the CDR3 DNA reads TGCAGTGCTAGAGATCGGGGAAGGAGGCTCGAGCAGTACCTC.

In this sample, this clonotype turned up many times. This chain uses TRBV18 with TRBJ2-1, with 12 nucleotides matching TRBD2. Unmatched junction bases numbered 3, after V lost 4 bases and J lost 8 bases. Germline loops: CDR1 KGHSH, CDR2 LQKENI. The CDR3 is made up of 14 amino acids. The CDR3 loop reads CASSRTSGNDEQFF. The CDR3 nucleotides read TGTGCCAGCTCACGGACTAGCGGGAACGATGAGCAGTTCTTC.

Ten or more counts support this clonotype. The chain uses TRBV5-6 and TRBJ2-7; no clear D. Germline V lookup: CDR1 SGHDT, CDR2 YYEEEE. This CDR3 contains 11 residues. The V gene lost 1 base and the J gene lost 7 bases, with 6 bases spanning the gap. The CDR3 reads CASSLSREQYF. CDR3 DNA: TGTGCCAGCAGCTTGTCTCGGGAGCAGTACTTC. Supplemented by reference TRBV5-6 and TRBJ2-7, the full variable domain reads DAGVTQSPTHLIKTRGQQVTLRCSPKSGHDTVSWYQQALGQGPQFIFQYYEEEERQRGNFPDRFSGHQFPNYSSELNVNALLLGDSALYLCASSLSREQYFGPGTRLTVT.

This clonotype appeared many times. V gene TRBV29-1 combines with J gene TRBJ2-1, with 12 bases aligning to TRBD2. This CDR3 contains 17 residues. Germline V CDR1 and CDR2: SQVTM, ANQGSEA. J lost 7 bases, V lost 1 base, and 11 bases had no gene match. The CDR3 sequence: CSVEGGGLAGSLNEQFF. The CDR3 region has the DNA TGCAGCGTTGAAGGTGGTGGACTAGCGGGATCGTTAAATGAGCAGTTCTTC.

This clonotype was picked up many times. The chain employs TRBV7-3 and TRBJ2-1; D remains unclear. This CDR3 has 15 residues. Germline values: CDR1 SGHTA, CDR2 FQGTGA. Trimming cost V 5 bases and J 0 bases, with 11 bases left between them. The CDR3 bases are TGTGCCAGCAGCCCTGGGCTGTCCTCCTACAATGAGCAGTTCTTC. Its protein product is CASSPGLSSYNEQFF. The variable domain in full, with the rest retrieved from reference TRBV7-3 and TRBJ2-1, is GAGVSQTPSNKVTEKGKYVELRCDPISGHTALYWYRQSLGQGPEFLIYFQGTGAADDSGLPNDRFFAVRPEGSVSTLKIQRTERGDSAVYLCASSPGLSSYNEQFFGPGTRLTVL.

This clonotype showed up many times. J is TRBJ2-1 and V is TRBV29-1; 10 bases are shared with TRBD1. Germline V gene data show CDR1 as SQVTM and CDR2 as ANQGSEA. V trimming: 3 bases; J trimming: 5 bases; junction bases outside the gene matches: 4. CDR3 length: 14 amino acids. CDR3 bases: TGCAGCGTTGAGGACAGGGGGTACGACAATGAGCAGTTCTTC. This sequence encodes CSVEDRGYDNEQFF.

This clonotype has at least ten counts. A read error may produce the germline difference seen at one junction end. As DNA, the CDR3 is TGCAGTGCCAGAGAGGTGGCGGGGGAGTGGGATACGCAGTATTTT. This gives the protein CSAREVAGEWDTQYF. The V call is TRBV20-1, the J call TRBJ2-3; 7 bases agree with TRBD2. This CDR3 spans 15 amino acids. CDR1 and CDR2 (germline): DFQATT, SNEGSKA (reference sequence).

The chain joins TRBV6-2 or TRBV6-3 to TRBJ2-1; 9 bases are shared with TRBD2. The CDR3 is 15 residues long. V dropped 5 bases and J dropped 3; count of bases not matched to a gene: 5. CDR1 is MNHEY and CDR2 is SVGEGT in the germline V gene. CDR3 sequence: CASSPRTSVYNEQFF. In DNA, the CDR3 is TGTGCCAGCAGTCCTCGGACTAGCGTCTACAATGAGCAGTTCTTC.

The chain links TRBV28 to TRBJ2-7, with D unresolved. CDR1 is MDHEN and CDR2 is SYDVKM in the germline V gene. The CDR3 runs to 14 residues. Trimming stripped 6 bases from V and 6 bases from J, with 18 bases between. CDR3 in DNA: TGTGCCAGCAGCTCGAAAACGGAACCGGCCGAGCAGTACTTC. It yields the protein CASSSKTEPAEQYF.

Of note for this clonotype: An end of the junction differs from the germline gene, which may be a read error. The chain is built from TRBV6-1 and TRBJ2-5; 7 bases match TRBD1. CDR3 size: 15 residues. The germline gives CDR1 MNHNS, CDR2 SASEGT. CDR3 sequence: CASSRRTGGQETQCF. CDR3 sequence (DNA): TGTGCCAGCAGCCGAAGGACAGGTGGACAGGAGACCCAGTGCTTC.

This clonotype was seen at least ten times. The rearrangement links TRBV7-9 to TRBJ2-1; 8 nucleotides line up with TRBD2. The CDR3 is made up of 15 amino acids. V was clipped by 7 bases and J by 6 bases; unmatched bases: 11. Looked up from germline, CDR1 is SEHNR and CDR2 is FQNEAQ (reference sequence). The CDR3 DNA reads as TGTGCCAGCACCACTCCAGCGGGAGCAAGCAATGAGCAGTTCTTC. This gives the protein CASTTPAGASNEQFF. The complete variable domain, with remaining parts taken from reference TRBV7-9 and TRBJ2-1, reads DTGVSQNPRHKITKRGQNVTFRCDPISEHNRLYWYRQTLGQGPEFLTYFQNEAQLEKSRLLSDRFSAERPKGSFSTLEIQRTEQGDSAMYLCASTTPAGASNEQFFGPGTRLTVL.